The 31 T cell receptor beta chains below come from one sample, sequenced in a study of blood T cell repertoires in COVID-19. The data were produced by immunoSEQ multiplex PCR, yet TCRdb's version contains in-frame clones alone and is incomplete. The repertoire holds about 370,000 clones, with roughly 86% as singletons. Sequences were obtained from peripheral blood. These receptors originate from a woman under 40 with COVID-19, enrolled during active disease.

This chain uses TRBV5-4 with TRBJ1-2; 10 bases line up with TRBD1. The CDR3 spans 15 residues. The V and J ends lost 0 bases and 5 bases, in that order; junction bases with no gene match: 4. From germline, CDR1 is SGHNT and CDR2 YYREEE (reference sequence). CDR3 DNA sequence: TGTGCCAGCAGCTTGGCAAGACAGGGGGCTTATGGCTACACCTTC. It codes for CASSLARQGAYGYTF.

The rearrangement joins TRBV10-3 to TRBJ2-1, with 7 bases that match TRBD1. With V trimmed by 4 bases and J by 8 bases, 5 bases remained unmatched. Germline loops: CDR1 ENHRY, CDR2 SYGVKD. The CDR3 covers 13 residues. The CDR3 DNA reads as TGTGCCATCAGTGGAAAGGGGGCAGATGAGCAGTTCTTC. Translating gives CAISGKGADEQFF.

The chain links TRBV13 to TRBJ1-1; the D gene is possibly TRBD1 (5 bases). V lost 4 bases and J 8 bases, leaving 5 bases between the germline ends. This CDR3 is 10 amino acids long. Germline V gene lookup returns CDR1 PRHDT and CDR2 FYEKMQ (reference sequence). In DNA form, the CDR3 reads TGTGCCAGCAGCTGGACAGAAGCTTTCTTT. As protein: CASSWTEAFF.

The chain employs TRBV9 and TRBJ2-1; TRBD2 matches at 8 bases. Losses at the gene ends were 7 bases for V and 6 bases for J; bases not matched to a gene: 6. The length of the CDR3 is 13 residues. Per germline, CDR1 SGDLS and CDR2 YYNGEE. CDR3 nucleotides: TGTGCCAGCGGACTAGCTCCCCGCAATGAGCAGTTCTTC. This codes for CASGLAPRNEQFF.

The chain has TRBV7-8 and TRBJ2-7, with D unresolved. This CDR3 has 14 amino acids. The germline V gene has CDR1 SGHVS and CDR2 FQNEAQ. The germline V and J ends were trimmed by 5 bases and 4 bases, with 15 bases remaining between them. The CDR3 coding sequence is TGTGCCAGCAGCCCGCCCGGCGGTTTGTACGAGCAGTACTTC. This sequence encodes CASSPPGGLYEQYF.

The table lists this clone with many counts. The V and J genes are TRBV6-5 and TRBJ1-1; D gene unclear. V gave up 6 bases and J gave up 1 base, with 9 bases separating them. From germline, CDR1 is MNHEY and CDR2 SVGAGI. The CDR3 has 13 residues. In nucleotides, the CDR3 is TGTGCCAGCAGCCGGGTCTCGAACACTGAAGCTTTCTTT. Its protein product is CASSRVSNTEAFF.

The CDR3 DNA sequence: TGTGCCAGCAGTTACTCCGGGACAGCCCTTAATTCACCCCTCCACTTT. Translation gives CASSYSGTALNSPLHF. V usage is TRBV6-5 and J usage is TRBJ1-6; TRBD1 matches 7 bases. The V gene's germline CDR1 is MNHEY and CDR2 SVGAGI. The CDR3 sequence is 16 residues long. Trimming removed 0 bases from V and 6 bases from J; junction bases left unmatched: 5.

V gene TRBV4-3 combines with J gene TRBJ1-1; D not resolved. Trimming pared 2 bases from V and 1 base from J, leaving 8 bases between. This CDR3 spans 14 amino acids. Per the germline V gene, CDR1 is LGHNA and CDR2 is YSLEER. This chain's CDR3 is CASSQLTGNTEAFF. CDR3 DNA: TGCGCCAGCAGCCAATTGACGGGGAACACTGAAGCTTTCTTT.

This clone was observed a single time. Written as DNA, the CDR3 is TGTGCCGTTCTCCCGGGACAGGGGGGCTACGAGCAGTACTTC. Translation gives CAVLPGQGGYEQYF. The rearrangement joins TRBV2 to TRBJ2-7; 11 bases fit TRBD1. CDR1 is SNHLY, CDR2 FYNNEI, per germline. V lost 11 bases and J lost 3; bases outside the gene matches: 9. CDR3 size: 14 residues.

This chain connects TRBV4-2 to TRBJ2-7; 8 bases are shared with TRBD2. Germline lookup yields CDR1 LGHNA and CDR2 YNFKEQ. Trimming at V came to 5 bases and at J to 5 bases, leaving 14 bases not matched to a gene. The CDR3 totals 16 residues. CDR3 DNA sequence: TGTGCCAGCAGCGCCCTGGGGGCGGGAGGTGAAAACGAGCAGTACTTC. Translation: CASSALGAGGENEQYF.

The gene calls are TRBV6-5 and TRBJ2-7; 8 bases agree with TRBD2. V was pared by 10 bases and J by 6 bases, with 17 bases of the junction left unmatched. This CDR3 comprises 15 residues. Per germline, CDR1 MNHEY and CDR2 SVGAGI. As DNA, the CDR3 is TGTGCCACCCGGGAGGGGCTCCTATCTCTACGCGAGCAGTACTTC. Protein: CATREGLLSLREQYF.

The chain recombines TRBV6-1 with TRBJ2-1; 7 bases align to TRBD1. CDR1 is MNHNS, CDR2 SASEGT, per germline. V shed 2 bases, J shed 7 bases, and the junction held 8 bases outside the gene matches. There are 15 residues in the CDR3. CDR3 DNA sequence: TGTGCCAGCAGTGAAAGCTGGACAGGTTCGAATGAGCAGTTCTTC. Translation gives CASSESWTGSNEQFF.

V usage is TRBV12-3 or TRBV12-4 and J usage is TRBJ2-7, with a weak D call TRBD1 (5 bases). CDR3 length: 13 residues. Trimming left V 1 base short and J 4 bases short, with 8 bases between. The CDR3 protein is CASSLGGRYEQYF. Here the CDR3 DNA reads TGTGCCAGCAGTTTAGGGGGCAGGTACGAGCAGTACTTC.

Notes on this clone: This sample also contains other DNA sequences that code for the same CDR3. The rearrangement joins TRBV28 to TRBJ2-3; the D is unclear. Germline CDR1 reads MDHEN; CDR2 reads SYDVKM. The ends were cut back, 2 bases at V and 0 bases at J, with 6 bases in the middle. There are 14 residues in the CDR3. CDR3 sequence (DNA): TGTGCCAGCAGTTTAACCGGGAGCACAGATACGCAGTATTTT. As protein: CASSLTGSTDTQYF.

In this sample, this clone turned up once. The gene calls are TRBV7-2 and TRBJ2-7, with a tentative D call TRBD2 (7 bases). The CDR3 has 14 residues. V lost 3 bases, J lost 6 bases, and 15 bases lay in between. The germline CDR1 and CDR2 sequences are SGHTA and FQGNSA. This CDR3 reads CASSFLGEGGEQYF. CDR3 coding DNA: TGTGCCAGCAGCTTTTTGGGGGAGGGGGGCGAGCAGTACTTC.

As concerns this clone: Distinct nucleotide sequences in the sample also encode this CDR3. The chain is built from TRBV5-4 and TRBJ2-5; 11 nucleotides agree with TRBD2. J lost 4 bases, V lost 4 bases, and 3 bases had no gene match. Per the germline V gene, CDR1 is SGHNT and CDR2 is YYREEE (reference sequence). The CDR3 loop spans 14 amino acids. Here the CDR3 DNA reads TGTGCCAGCAGCCAAGGACTAGCGGGAGAGACCCAGTACTTC. Translated, it gives CASSQGLAGETQYF.

This clone is a singleton in its sample. This rearrangement joins TRBV7-9 to TRBJ2-7, with 8 bases identical to TRBD2. The CDR3 is 14 amino acids. J gave up 2 bases and V 4 bases, and 4 bases lay outside the gene matches. Germline V gene sequence: CDR1 SEHNR, CDR2 FQNEAQ (reference sequence). The CDR3 DNA is TGTGCCAGCAGCTCTACTAGCGGACCCTACGAGCAGTACTTC. This codes for CASSSTSGPYEQYF.

The J gene is TRBJ1-6, the V gene TRBV2; 7 bases align to TRBD1. CDR1 SNHLY and CDR2 FYNNEI come from the germline V gene. The V gene end was trimmed by 7 bases and the J gene end by 8 bases; junction bases not matched to a gene: 11. The CDR3 spans 15 residues. The CDR3 DNA sequence: TGTGCCAGCAAGTTAGAGGCAGGGGGGCATTCACCCCTCCACTTT. Protein: CASKLEAGGHSPLHF.

J is TRBJ2-5 and V is TRBV13, with 8 bases that match TRBD2. The CDR3 consists of 16 residues. V was clipped by 5 bases and J by 1 base; unmatched bases: 9. Germline CDR1 is PRHDT and CDR2 is FYEKMQ (reference sequence). CDR3 DNA: TGTGCCAGCAGCCGTCGAGTCAGCGGGGGCCAAGAGACCCAGTACTTC. The encoded protein is CASSRRVSGGQETQYF.

The V and J genes are TRBV3-1 (or the pseudogene TRBV3-2) and TRBJ2-1; possibly TRBD2 for D (6 bases). Between the trimmed V and J ends, which lost 6 bases and 0 bases, there was a span of 12 bases. The CDR3 runs 15 residues. Germline loops: CDR1 LGHDT, CDR2 YNNKEL (reference sequence). The chain's CDR3 is CASRMEGSSYNEQFF. CDR3 bases: TGTGCCAGCAGAATGGAGGGGAGCTCCTACAATGAGCAGTTCTTC.

The chain is built from TRBV5-1 and TRBJ1-2; 8 bases map to TRBD1. Germline assignment: CDR1 SGHRS and CDR2 YFSETQ. J gave up 8 bases and V 3 bases, and 9 bases lay outside the gene matches. The CDR3 contains 14 residues. The CDR3 coding sequence is TGCGCCAGCAGCTACGTACCGGGACAGGCAGGCTACACCTTC. It is translated as CASSYVPGQAGYTF.

The V gene is TRBV6-2 or TRBV6-3, the J gene TRBJ2-7; TRBD2 matches at 11 bases. Germline CDR1 reads MNHEY; CDR2 reads SVGEGT. The CDR3 loop spans 16 amino acids. With V trimmed by 6 bases and J by 2 bases, 9 bases remained unmatched. The DNA for the CDR3 is TGTGCCAGCAGCCGACTAGCGGGAACCCTAACCTACGAGCAGTACTTC. As protein: CASSRLAGTLTYEQYF.

V usage is TRBV7-9 and J usage is TRBJ1-2; 11 bases fit TRBD1. Germline V gene data show CDR1 as SEHNR and CDR2 as FQNEAQ (reference sequence). This CDR3 spans 15 amino acids. J lost 6 bases, V lost 5 bases, and 8 bases had no gene match. CDR3: CASSLGQGASDGYTF. The DNA for the CDR3 is TGTGCCAGCAGCCTAGGACAGGGGGCTAGCGATGGCTACACCTTC.

The rearrangement uses TRBV30 and TRBJ1-5, with D hard to call. V lost 4 bases and J lost 4, with 14 bases in between. Looked up from germline, CDR1 is GTSNPN and CDR2 is SVGIG (reference sequence). The CDR3 is 14 residues long. The CDR3 is CAWNYGAGNQPQHF. CDR3 nucleotides: TGTGCCTGGAATTACGGAGCGGGGAATCAGCCCCAGCATTTT.

The chain carries TRBV9 and TRBJ2-2, with 13 bases aligning to TRBD2. Trimming cost V 4 bases and J 7 bases; bases outside gene matches: 4. This CDR3 region has 15 residues. The germline CDR1 and CDR2 sequences are SGDLS and YYNGEE. The DNA for the CDR3 is TGTGCCAGCAGCATCACTAGCGGGAGGGGCGGGGAGCTGTTTTTT. Amino acids: CASSITSGRGGELFF.

The CDR3 sequence: CASSSGRNNEQFF. As DNA, the CDR3 is TGTGCCAGCAGTAGCGGGAGAAACAATGAGCAGTTCTTC. The genes are TRBV6-2 or TRBV6-3 and TRBJ2-1; TRBD2 agrees at 8 bases. With V trimmed by 5 bases and J by 5 bases, 2 bases remained unmatched. Germline loops: CDR1 MNHEY, CDR2 SVGEGT. The CDR3 runs to 13 residues.

V is TRBV18 and J is TRBJ2-3; 8 bases agree with TRBD1. The CDR3 spans 16 residues. Germline lookup yields CDR1 KGHSH and CDR2 LQKENI. The trim removed 6 bases at V and 0 bases at J, leaving 8 bases unmatched. CDR3 sequence reads: CASSRGQGLSTDTQYF. In DNA form, the CDR3 reads TGTGCCAGCTCCCGTGGACAGGGCCTTAGCACAGATACGCAGTATTTT.

V usage is TRBV5-1 and J usage is TRBJ2-5; TRBD2 matches 14 bases. The CDR3 is made up of 17 amino acids. Trimming at V came to 4 bases and at J to 5 bases, leaving 10 bases not matched to a gene. The V gene's germline CDR1 is SGHRS and CDR2 YFSETQ. The CDR3 nucleotides are TGCGCCAGCAGCCGGTCTGGGACTAGCGGGAGTGGGGAGACCCAGTACTTC. It translates to CASSRSGTSGSGETQYF. The entire variable domain, with the rest obtained from reference TRBV5-1 and TRBJ2-5, is as follows: KAGVTQTPRYLIKTRGQQVTLSCSPISGHRSVSWYQQTPGQGLQFLFEYFSETQRNKGNFPGRFSGRQFSNSRSEMNVSTLELGDSALYLCASSRSGTSGSGETQYFGPGTRLLVL.

The CDR3 nucleotides are TGTGCCAGCAGTGAAGTTGCGGGAGTGGGCAATGAGCAGTTCTTC. As protein: CASSEVAGVGNEQFF. This sequence joins TRBV6-1 and TRBJ2-1, with 7 positions matching TRBD2. The trim removed 1 base at V and 6 bases at J, leaving 6 bases unmatched. The germline V gene has CDR1 MNHNS and CDR2 SASEGT. The CDR3 covers 15 residues.

The chain couples TRBV18 to TRBJ1-5, with 8 bases aligning to TRBD1. CDR1 KGHSH and CDR2 LQKENI come from the germline V gene. Germline trimming cut 3 bases from V and 4 bases from J; bases unmatched to any gene: 2. The CDR3 totals 14 residues. CDR3 sequence reads: CASSPGQANQPQHF. CDR3 sequence (DNA): TGTGCCAGCTCACCGGGACAGGCTAATCAGCCCCAGCATTTT. The full variable domain, its missing parts supplied by reference TRBV18 and TRBJ1-5, is NAGVMQNPRHLVRRRGQEARLRCSPMKGHSHVYWYRQLPEEGLKFMVYLQKENIIDESGMPKERFSAEFPKEGPSILRIQQVVRGDSAAYFCASSPGQANQPQHFGDGTRLSIL.

The chain carries TRBV7-2 and TRBJ2-5, with TRBD2 matching over 11 bases. Germline CDR1 and CDR2: SGHTA and FQGNSA. The length of the CDR3 is 15 residues. With V trimmed by 4 bases and J by 5 bases, 6 bases remained unmatched. The CDR3 region is CASSSRLAGRETQYF. The CDR3 region has the DNA TGTGCCAGCAGCTCCCGACTAGCGGGAAGGGAGACCCAGTACTTC. Based on the CDR3 plus reference TRBV7-2 and TRBJ2-5, the full variable domain is GAGVSQSPSNKVTEKGKDVELRCDPISGHTALYWYRQSLGQGLEFLIYFQGNSAPDKSGLPSDRFSAERTGGSVSTLTIQRTQQEDSAVYLCASSSRLAGRETQYFGPGTRLLVL.